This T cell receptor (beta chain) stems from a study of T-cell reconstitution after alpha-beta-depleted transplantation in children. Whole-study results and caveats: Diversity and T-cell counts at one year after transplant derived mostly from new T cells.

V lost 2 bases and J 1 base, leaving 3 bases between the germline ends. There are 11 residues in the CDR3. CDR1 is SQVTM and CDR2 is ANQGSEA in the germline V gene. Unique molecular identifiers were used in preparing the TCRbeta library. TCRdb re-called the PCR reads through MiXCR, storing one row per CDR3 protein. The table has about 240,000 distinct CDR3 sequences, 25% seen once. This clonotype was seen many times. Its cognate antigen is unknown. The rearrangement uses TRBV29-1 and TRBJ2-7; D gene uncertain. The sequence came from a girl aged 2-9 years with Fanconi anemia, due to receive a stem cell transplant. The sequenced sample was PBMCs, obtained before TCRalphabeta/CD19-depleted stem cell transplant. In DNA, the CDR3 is TGCAGCGTTGAACATTCCTACGAGCAGTACTTC. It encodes CSVEHSYEQYF.